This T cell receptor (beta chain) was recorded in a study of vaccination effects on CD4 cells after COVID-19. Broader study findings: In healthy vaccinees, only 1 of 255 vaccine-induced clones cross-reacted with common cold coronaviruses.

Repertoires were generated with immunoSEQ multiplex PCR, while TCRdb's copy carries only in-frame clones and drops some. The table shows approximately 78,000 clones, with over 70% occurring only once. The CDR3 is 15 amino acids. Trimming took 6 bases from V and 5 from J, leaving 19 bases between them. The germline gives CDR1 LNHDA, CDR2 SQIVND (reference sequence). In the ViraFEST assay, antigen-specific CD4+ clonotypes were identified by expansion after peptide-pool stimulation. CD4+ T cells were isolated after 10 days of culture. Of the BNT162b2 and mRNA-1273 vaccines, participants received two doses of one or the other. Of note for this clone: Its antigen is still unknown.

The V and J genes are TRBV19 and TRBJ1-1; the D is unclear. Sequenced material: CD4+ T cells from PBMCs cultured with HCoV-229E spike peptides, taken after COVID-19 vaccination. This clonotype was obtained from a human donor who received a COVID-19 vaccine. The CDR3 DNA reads TGTGCCAGTAGAAATCCTATCAGTGGGAAAACTGAAGCTTTCTTT. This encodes CASRNPISGKTEAFF.